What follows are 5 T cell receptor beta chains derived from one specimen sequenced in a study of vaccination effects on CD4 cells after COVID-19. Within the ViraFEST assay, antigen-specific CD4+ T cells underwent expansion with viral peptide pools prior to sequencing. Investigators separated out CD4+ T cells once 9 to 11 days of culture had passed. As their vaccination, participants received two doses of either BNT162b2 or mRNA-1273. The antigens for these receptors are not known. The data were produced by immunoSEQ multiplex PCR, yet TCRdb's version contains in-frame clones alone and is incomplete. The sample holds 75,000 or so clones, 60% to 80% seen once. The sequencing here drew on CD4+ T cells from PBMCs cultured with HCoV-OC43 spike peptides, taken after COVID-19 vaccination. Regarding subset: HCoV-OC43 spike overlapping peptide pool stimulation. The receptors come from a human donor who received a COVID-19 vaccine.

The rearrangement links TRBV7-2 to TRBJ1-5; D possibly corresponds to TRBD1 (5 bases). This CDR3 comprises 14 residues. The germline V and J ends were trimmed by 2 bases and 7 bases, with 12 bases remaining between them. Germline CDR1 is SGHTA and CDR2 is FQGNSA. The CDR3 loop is CASSLSGDRQPQHF. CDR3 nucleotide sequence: TGTGCCAGCAGCTTATCGGGGGATCGGCAGCCCCAGCATTTT. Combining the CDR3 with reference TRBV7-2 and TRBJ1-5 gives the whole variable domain GAGVSQSPSNKVTEKGKDVELRCDPISGHTALYWYRQSLGQGLEFLIYFQGNSAPDKSGLPSDRFSAERTGGSVSTLTIQRTQQEDSAVYLCASSLSGDRQPQHFGDGTRLSIL.

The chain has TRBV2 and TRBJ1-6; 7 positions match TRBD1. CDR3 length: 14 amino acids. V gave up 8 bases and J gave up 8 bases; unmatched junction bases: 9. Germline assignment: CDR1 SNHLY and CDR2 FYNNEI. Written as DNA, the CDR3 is TGTGCCAGCGGGAGAGACAGGGTCGATTCACCCCTCCACTTT. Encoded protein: CASGRDRVDSPLHF. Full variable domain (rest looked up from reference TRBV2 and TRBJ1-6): EPEVTQTPSHQVTQMGQEVILRCVPISNHLYFYWYRQILGQKVEFLVSFYNNEISEKSEIFDDQFSVERPDGSNFTLKIRSTKLEDSAMYFCASGRDRVDSPLHFGNGTRLTVT.

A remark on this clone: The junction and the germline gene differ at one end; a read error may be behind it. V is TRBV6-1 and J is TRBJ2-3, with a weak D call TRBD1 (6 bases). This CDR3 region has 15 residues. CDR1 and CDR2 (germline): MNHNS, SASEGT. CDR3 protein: CASSEGGLRTDTQYF. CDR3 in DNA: TGTGCCAGCAGCGAAGGGGGTCTGAGGACAGATACGCAGTATTTT.

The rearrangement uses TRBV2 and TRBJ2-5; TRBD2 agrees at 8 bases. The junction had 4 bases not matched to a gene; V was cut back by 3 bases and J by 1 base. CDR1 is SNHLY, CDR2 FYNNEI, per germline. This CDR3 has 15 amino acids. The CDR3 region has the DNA TGTGCCAGCAGTGAGGTAGCGGGGACCCAAGAGACCCAGTACTTC. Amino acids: CASSEVAGTQETQYF. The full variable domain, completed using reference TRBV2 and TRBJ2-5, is EPEVTQTPSHQVTQMGQEVILRCVPISNHLYFYWYRQILGQKVEFLVSFYNNEISEKSEIFDDQFSVERPDGSNFTLKIRSTKLEDSAMYFCASSEVAGTQETQYFGPGTRLLVL.

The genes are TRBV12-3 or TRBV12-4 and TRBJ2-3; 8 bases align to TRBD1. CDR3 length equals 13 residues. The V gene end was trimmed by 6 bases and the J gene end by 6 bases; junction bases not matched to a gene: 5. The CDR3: CASSGQGVDTQYF. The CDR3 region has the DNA TGTGCCAGCAGCGGACAGGGCGTCGATACGCAGTATTTT.